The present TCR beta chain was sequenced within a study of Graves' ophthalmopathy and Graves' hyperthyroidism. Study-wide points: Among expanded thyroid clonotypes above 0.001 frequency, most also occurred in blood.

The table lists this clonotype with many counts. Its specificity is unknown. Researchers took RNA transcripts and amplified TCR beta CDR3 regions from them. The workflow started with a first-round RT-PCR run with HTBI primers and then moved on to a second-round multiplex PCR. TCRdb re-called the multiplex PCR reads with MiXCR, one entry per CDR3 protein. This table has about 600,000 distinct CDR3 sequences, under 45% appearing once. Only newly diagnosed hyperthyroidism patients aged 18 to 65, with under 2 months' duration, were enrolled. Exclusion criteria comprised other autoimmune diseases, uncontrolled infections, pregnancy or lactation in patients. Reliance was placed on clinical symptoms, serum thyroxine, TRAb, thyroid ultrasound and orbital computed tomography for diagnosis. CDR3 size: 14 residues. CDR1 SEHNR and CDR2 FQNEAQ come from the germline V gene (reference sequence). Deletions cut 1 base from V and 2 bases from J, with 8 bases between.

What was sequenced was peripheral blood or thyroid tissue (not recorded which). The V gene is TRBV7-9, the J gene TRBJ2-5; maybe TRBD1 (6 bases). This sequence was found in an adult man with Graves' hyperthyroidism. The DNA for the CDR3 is TGTGCCAGCAGCTTAGTACAGGGACAAGAGACCCAGTACTTC. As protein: CASSLVQGQETQYF.